This T cell receptor (beta chain) is drawn from a study of human T cells and chemical hapten exposure. CDR3 length: 13 residues. V lost 5 bases, J lost 4 bases, and 3 bases stayed unmatched. From germline, CDR1 is MNHEY and CDR2 SMNVEV (reference sequence). Time point given: patch test 1, 2 weeks after DPC sensitization. Indicated treatment: therapeutic diphenylcyclopropenone sensitization with weekly scalp DPC. As the library was built, unique molecular identifiers were attached to individual cDNA molecules. Original handling: Samples had a median of about 96,000 TCRs, ranging roughly 20,000 to 750,000. From the RACE reads, TCRdb called clonotypes with MiXCR, one entry per CDR3 protein. TCRdb's processing, not the authors', yielded these V and J calls. This table has around 340,000 distinct CDR3 sequences, under 8% appearing once. This clonotype was observed many times.

The clonotype was recovered from a woman between 18 and 30 years old with alopecia areata. Some clones in this sample may be carry-over from other donors' samples. The V call is TRBV27, the J call TRBJ1-2; the match to TRBD1 covers 8 bases. The source was whole blood, collected in connection with sensitization to the hapten diphenylcyclopropenone (DPC). The CDR3 DNA sequence: TGTGCCAGCAGTCCAGGGGGCATCTATGGCTACACCTTC. Amino acids: CASSPGGIYGYTF.